The entry below gives a single TCR beta chain sequence along with its context. Its antigen is not known. Per the germline V gene, CDR1 is SGHTA and CDR2 is FQGNSA. This CDR3 is built from 13 residues. V lost 3 bases and J 4 bases, leaving 10 bases between the germline ends. This entry belongs to a study of T-cell memory formation after mild COVID-19. Findings and limits, study-wide: A second wave expanding day 15 to 37 was CD4+-biased; contracting clones were balanced. Mostly located in CM and EM were contracting CD4+ clones, with contracting CD8+ clones located in EMRA.

MiXCR was run by TCRdb on the 5' RACE reads, yielding one entry per CDR3 protein. This table holds over 300,000 distinct CDR3 sequences, less than 25% found once. This clonotype originated in a man aged 18-30 years who had mild COVID-19 (a few samples of this study predate the infection). Cell type and time point are not known. Sample: PBMCs or a T cell subset sorted from them (not recorded which). The chain carries TRBV7-2 and TRBJ2-7; perhaps TRBD2 as D (5 bases). The CDR3 region is CASSLQPGYEQYV. The CDR3 DNA reads as TGTGCCAGCAGCTTGCAGCCGGGGTACGAGCAGTACGTC.